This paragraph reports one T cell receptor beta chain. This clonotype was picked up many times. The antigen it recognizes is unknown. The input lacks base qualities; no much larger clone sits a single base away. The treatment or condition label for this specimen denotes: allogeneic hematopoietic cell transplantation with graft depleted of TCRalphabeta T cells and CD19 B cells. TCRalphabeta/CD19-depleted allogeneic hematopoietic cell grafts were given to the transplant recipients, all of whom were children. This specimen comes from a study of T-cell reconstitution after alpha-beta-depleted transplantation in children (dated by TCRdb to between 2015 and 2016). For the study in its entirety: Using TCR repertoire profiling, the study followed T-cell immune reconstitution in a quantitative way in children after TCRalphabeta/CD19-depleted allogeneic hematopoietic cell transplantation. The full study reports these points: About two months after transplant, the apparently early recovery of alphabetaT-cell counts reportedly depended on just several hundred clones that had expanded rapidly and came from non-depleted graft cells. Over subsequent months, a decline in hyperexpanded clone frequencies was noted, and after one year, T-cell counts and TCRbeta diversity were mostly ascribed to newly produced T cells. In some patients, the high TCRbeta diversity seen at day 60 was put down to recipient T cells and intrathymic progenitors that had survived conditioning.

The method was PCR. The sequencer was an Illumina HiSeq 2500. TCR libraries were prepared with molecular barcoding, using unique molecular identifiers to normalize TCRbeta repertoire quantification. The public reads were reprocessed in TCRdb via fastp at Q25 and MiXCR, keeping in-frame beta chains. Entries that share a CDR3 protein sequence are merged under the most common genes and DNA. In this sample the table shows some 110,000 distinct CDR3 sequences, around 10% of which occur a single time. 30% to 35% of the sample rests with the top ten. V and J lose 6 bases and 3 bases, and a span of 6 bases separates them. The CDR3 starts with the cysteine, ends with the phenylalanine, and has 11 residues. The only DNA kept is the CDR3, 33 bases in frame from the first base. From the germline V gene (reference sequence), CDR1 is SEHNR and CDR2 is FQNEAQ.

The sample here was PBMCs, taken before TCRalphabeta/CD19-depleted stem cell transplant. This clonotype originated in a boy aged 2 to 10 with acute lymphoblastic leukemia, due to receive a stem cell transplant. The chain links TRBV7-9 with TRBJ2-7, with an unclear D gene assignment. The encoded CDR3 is CASSFLYEQYF. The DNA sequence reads TGTGCCAGCAGTTTTCTCTACGAGCAGTACTTC.